This TCR beta chain is drawn from a study of T cells in Graves' hyperthyroidism and ophthalmopathy. This clonotype has more than one count but fewer than ten. The CDR3 runs to 13 residues. V was cut by 1 base and J by 0 bases, with 6 bases left in between. Per the germline V gene, CDR1 is SQVTM and CDR2 is ANQGSEA. Regions amplified from RNA transcripts were the TCR beta CDR3 regions. First-round RT-PCR with HTBI primers amplified the TCR CDR3 region. TCRdb redid the calling of the multiplex PCR reads with MiXCR, one entry per CDR3 protein. The sample lists hundreds of thousands of distinct CDR3 sequences; around 15% were seen once.

This chain joins TRBV29-1 and TRBJ2-5, with D tentatively TRBD2 (5 bases). The TCR was taken from a woman younger than 35 with Graves' hyperthyroidism. The sample consisted of blood. The CDR3 region is CSVEARDQETQYF. The DNA for the CDR3 is TGCAGCGTTGAAGCGAGGGACCAAGAGACCCAGTACTTC.